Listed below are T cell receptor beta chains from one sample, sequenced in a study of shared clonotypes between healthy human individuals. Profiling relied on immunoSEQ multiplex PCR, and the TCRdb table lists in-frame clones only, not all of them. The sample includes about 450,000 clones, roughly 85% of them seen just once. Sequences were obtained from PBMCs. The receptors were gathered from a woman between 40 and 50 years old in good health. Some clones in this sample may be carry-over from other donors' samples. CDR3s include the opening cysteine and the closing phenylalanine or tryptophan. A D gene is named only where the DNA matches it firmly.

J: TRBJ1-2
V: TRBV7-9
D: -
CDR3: CASSWGLANYGYTF

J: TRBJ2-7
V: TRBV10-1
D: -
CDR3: CASSPASSYEQYF

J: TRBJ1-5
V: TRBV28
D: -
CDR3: CASSPAGNSNQPQHF

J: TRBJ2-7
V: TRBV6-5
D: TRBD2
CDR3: CASSFNVAGVEQYF

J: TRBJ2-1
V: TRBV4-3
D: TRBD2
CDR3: CASSRGLAGGNEQFF

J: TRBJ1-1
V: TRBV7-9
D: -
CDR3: CASSLAGGGTEAFF

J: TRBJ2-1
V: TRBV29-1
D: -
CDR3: CSGRGAAGYNEQFF

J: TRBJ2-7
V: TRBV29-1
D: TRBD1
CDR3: CSVHRGPGGEQYF

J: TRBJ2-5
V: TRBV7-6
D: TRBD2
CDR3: CASSLTPAGGGETQYF

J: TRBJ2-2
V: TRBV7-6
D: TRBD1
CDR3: CASSLKPAGDSHRELFF

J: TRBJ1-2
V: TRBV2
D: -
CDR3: CASSLTRQEDGYTF

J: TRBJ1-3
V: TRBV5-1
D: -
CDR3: CASSPMDSSGNTIYF

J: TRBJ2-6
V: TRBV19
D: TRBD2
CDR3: CAAELAGVNVLTF

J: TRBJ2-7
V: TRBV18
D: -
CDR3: CASSPARVVYEQYF

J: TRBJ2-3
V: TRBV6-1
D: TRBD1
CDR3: CASSEGDRGRVDTQYF

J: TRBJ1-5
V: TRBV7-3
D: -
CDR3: CASSSNGGRDQPQHF

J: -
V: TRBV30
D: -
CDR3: CAGTGNSYEQYF

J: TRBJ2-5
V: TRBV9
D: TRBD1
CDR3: CASSPRGGQGPETQYF

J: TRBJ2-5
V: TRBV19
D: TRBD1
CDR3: CASSIPGGVRETQYF

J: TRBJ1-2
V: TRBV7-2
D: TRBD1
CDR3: CASSLETGRRYTF

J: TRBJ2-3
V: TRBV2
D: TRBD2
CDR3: CASQGLAGAPTQYF

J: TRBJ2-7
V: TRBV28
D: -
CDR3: CASRGSRGEQYF

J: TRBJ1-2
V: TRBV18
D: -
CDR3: CASSLNRDTENYGYTF

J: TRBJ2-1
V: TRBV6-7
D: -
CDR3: CASSYVNRDNSYNEQFF

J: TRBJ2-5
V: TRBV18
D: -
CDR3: CASSPPTGWETQYF

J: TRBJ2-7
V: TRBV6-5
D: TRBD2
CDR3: CASSYTASGSSYEQYF

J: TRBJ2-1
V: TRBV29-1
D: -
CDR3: CSVAGSHEQFF

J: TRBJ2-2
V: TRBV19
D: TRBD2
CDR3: CASSPLGTSADTGELFF

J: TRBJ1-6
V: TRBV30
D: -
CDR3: CAWSPLDSFYNSPLHF

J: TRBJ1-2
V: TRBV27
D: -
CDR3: CASSFVGRYGYTF

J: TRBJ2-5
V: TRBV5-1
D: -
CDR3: CASSMQESREQYF

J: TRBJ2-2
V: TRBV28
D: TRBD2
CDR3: CASSFFPGTSVIGELFF

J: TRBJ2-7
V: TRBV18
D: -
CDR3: CASSPGGGLRAYEQYF

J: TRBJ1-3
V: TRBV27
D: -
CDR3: CASSSRPGSGGNTIYF

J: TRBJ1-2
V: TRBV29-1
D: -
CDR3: CSVPAEANYGYTF

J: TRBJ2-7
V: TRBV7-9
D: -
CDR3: CASGSSYEQYF

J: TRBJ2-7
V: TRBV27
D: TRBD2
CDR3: CASKLAGTYEQYF

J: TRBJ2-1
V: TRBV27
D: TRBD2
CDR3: CASSPWGGTSGASYNEQFF

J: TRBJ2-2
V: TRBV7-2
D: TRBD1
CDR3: CASSLEGGANTGELFF

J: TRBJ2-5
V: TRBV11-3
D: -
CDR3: CASSRQGGLAGVETQYF

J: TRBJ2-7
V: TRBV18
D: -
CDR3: CASSPPGNSYEQYF

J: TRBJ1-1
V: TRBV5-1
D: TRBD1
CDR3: CASSFVSGGNTEAFF

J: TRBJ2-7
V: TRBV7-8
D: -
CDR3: CASNPLGGRGYEQYF

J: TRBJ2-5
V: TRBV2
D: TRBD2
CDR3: CASTAGGARGETQYF

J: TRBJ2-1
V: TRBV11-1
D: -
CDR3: CASSLGVAEGDYNEQFF

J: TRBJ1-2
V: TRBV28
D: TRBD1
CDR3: CASRLSDRDGGYTF